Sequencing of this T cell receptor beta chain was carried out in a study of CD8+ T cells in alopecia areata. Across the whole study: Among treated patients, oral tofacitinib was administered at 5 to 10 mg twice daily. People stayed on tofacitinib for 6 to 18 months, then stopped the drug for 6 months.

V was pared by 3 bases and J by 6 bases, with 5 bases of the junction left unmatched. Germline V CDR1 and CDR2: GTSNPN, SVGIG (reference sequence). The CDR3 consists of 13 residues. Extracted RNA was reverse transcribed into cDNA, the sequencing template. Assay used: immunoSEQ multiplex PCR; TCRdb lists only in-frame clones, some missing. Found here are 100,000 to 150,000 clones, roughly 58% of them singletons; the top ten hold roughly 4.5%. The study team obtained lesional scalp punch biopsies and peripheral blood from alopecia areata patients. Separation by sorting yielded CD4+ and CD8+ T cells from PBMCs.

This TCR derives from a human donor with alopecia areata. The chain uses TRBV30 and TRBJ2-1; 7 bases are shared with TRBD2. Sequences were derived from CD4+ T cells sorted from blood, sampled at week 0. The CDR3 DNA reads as TGTGCCTGGAGCAGGACTAGTCGCAATGAGCAGTTCTTC. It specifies CAWSRTSRNEQFF.